Listed here are 30 T cell receptor beta chains from one sample, sequenced in a study of human T cells and chemical hapten exposure. Time point described: healthy volunteer bleed at 6 weeks. Total RNA came from unfractionated whole blood. Each CDR3 protein gets one entry after TCRdb re-called the RACE reads with MiXCR. This repertoire shows under 50,000 distinct CDR3 sequences, 3.7% found once; its top ten account for around 5%. The sequenced sample consisted of whole blood. The receptor set was obtained from a human donor in good health. Some clones in this sample may be carry-over from other donors' samples.

This clonotype showed up many times. The chain combines TRBV7-2 with TRBJ1-2; D call uncertain. V gave up 3 bases and J gave up 4 bases, with 9 bases separating them. Germline-derived CDR1 and CDR2 are SGHTA and FQGNSA. CDR3 length: 13 amino acids. The DNA of the CDR3 is TGTGCCAGCAGCTTTGAAGCGGTCTATGGCTACACCTTC. The encoded protein is CASSFEAVYGYTF. The entire variable domain, with the rest obtained from reference TRBV7-2 and TRBJ1-2, is as follows: GAGVSQSPSNKVTEKGKDVELRCDPISGHTALYWYRQSLGQGLEFLIYFQGNSAPDKSGLPSDRFSAERTGGSVSTLTIQRTQQEDSAVYLCASSFEAVYGYTFGSGTRLTVV.

This clonotype was seen a handful of times. CDR3 coding DNA: TGTGCCAGCAGCGTAGAGGGAGCGGGATTAGCGGCCTACGAGCAGTACTTC. Protein sequence: CASSVEGAGLAAYEQYF. The chain has TRBV9 and TRBJ2-7, with 7 bases fitting TRBD2. Losses at the gene ends were 0 bases for V and 2 bases for J; bases not matched to a gene: 11. The CDR3 totals 17 residues. Germline V gives CDR1 SGDLS, CDR2 YYNGEE.

This clonotype occurred many times. This chain joins TRBV5-6 and TRBJ2-3; 11 bases agree with TRBD2. V was clipped by 3 bases and J by 7 bases; unmatched bases: 10. The CDR3 loop spans 16 amino acids. CDR1 and CDR2 from the germline V gene are SGHDT and YYEEEE. For the CDR3, the DNA is TGTGCCAGCAGCTACACCCCTAGCGGGGGGATGAATACGCAGTATTTT. It is translated as CASSYTPSGGMNTQYF.

This clonotype was seen a few times. The gene calls are TRBV24-1 and TRBJ2-1, with 13 bases that match TRBD2. This CDR3 region has 17 residues. In germline, CDR1 is KGHDR, CDR2 SFDVKD. After removal of 3 bases from V and 13 bases from J, the junction contained 14 bases not matched to a gene. CDR3 coding DNA: TGTGCCACCAGTGATCCCACCCAGCGGACTAGCGGGAGAGGCCAGTTCTTC. Translating gives CATSDPTQRTSGRGQFF.

The rearrangement joins TRBV28 to TRBJ2-7; D is perhaps TRBD1 (6 bases). Germline V gives CDR1 MDHEN, CDR2 SYDVKM. The V gene lost 7 bases and the J gene lost 2 bases, with 18 bases spanning the gap. This CDR3 spans 15 amino acids. CDR3 in DNA: TGTGCCAGCAATTACAGGGTGGCCGGCACCTACGAGCAGTACTTC. It codes for CASNYRVAGTYEQYF.

In this sample, this clonotype turned up many times. CDR3: CASSQIRRGTDTQYF. CDR3 DNA sequence: TGTGCCAGCAGTCAAATTAGGAGGGGTACAGATACGCAGTATTTT. The rearrangement joins TRBV6-5 to TRBJ2-3; maybe TRBD2 (6 bases). Trimming cost V 5 bases and J 3 bases, with 15 bases left between them. Germline V gives CDR1 MNHEY, CDR2 SVGAGI. CDR3 size: 15 residues.

This clonotype was recorded at least ten times. The chain carries TRBV20-1 and TRBJ2-3; the match to TRBD2 covers 7 bases. Per germline, CDR1 DFQATT and CDR2 SNEGSKA (reference sequence). Trimming removed 6 bases from V and 2 bases from J; junction bases left unmatched: 11. This CDR3 contains 15 residues. The CDR3 here is CSALRLAESTDTQYF. CDR3 nucleotide sequence: TGCAGTGCCCTGCGGCTAGCGGAGTCCACAGATACGCAGTATTTT.

This clonotype was counted ten times or more. This sequence joins TRBV12-3 or TRBV12-4 and TRBJ2-2, with a weak D call TRBD1 (6 bases). V was trimmed by 8 bases and J by 2 bases, leaving 24 bases between them. The CDR3 contains 18 residues. CDR3 sequence reads: CASPHSGWGRGNTGELFF. The CDR3 DNA reads TGTGCCAGCCCTCATTCGGGGTGGGGGCGCGGAAACACCGGGGAGCTGTTTTTT.

This clonotype was seen a few times. The V and J genes are TRBV5-1 and TRBJ1-5, with 11 positions matching TRBD1. CDR1 and CDR2 (germline): SGHRS, YFSETQ. Trimming removed 4 bases from V and 3 bases from J; junction bases left unmatched: 3. The CDR3 has 15 residues. In DNA, the CDR3 is TGCGCCAGCAGCCCGGGACAGGGGGTCAATCAGCCCCAGCATTTT. Its translation: CASSPGQGVNQPQHF.

At least ten counts were recorded for this clonotype. The chain couples TRBV6-6 to TRBJ1-2; tentatively, D is TRBD1 (5 bases). The CDR3 sequence is 15 residues long. The V gene lost 3 bases and the J gene lost 5 bases, with 16 bases spanning the gap. Germline-derived CDR1 and CDR2 are MNHNY and SVGAGI (reference sequence). CDR3 region: CASSYSDPKGYGYTF. DNA of the CDR3: TGTGCCAGCAGTTATTCGGACCCAAAGGGGTATGGCTACACCTTC.

This clonotype has ten or more counts. The chain is built from TRBV5-4 and TRBJ2-7, with no clear D. The germline V gene encodes CDR1 SGHNT and CDR2 YYREEE (reference sequence). V was cut by 0 bases and J by 1 base, with 5 bases left in between. The CDR3 sequence is 13 residues long. The CDR3 nucleotides are TGTGCCAGCAGCTTGGACGGATCCTACGAGCAGTACTTC. As protein: CASSLDGSYEQYF. Full variable domain (rest looked up from reference TRBV5-4 and TRBJ2-7): ETGVTQSPTHLIKTRGQQVTLRCSSQSGHNTVSWYQQALGQGPQFIFQYYREEENGRGNFPPRFSGLQFPNYSSELNVNALELDDSALYLCASSLDGSYEQYFGPGTRLTVT.

The chain uses TRBV5-4 and TRBJ2-2; D uncertain. The CDR3 sequence is 13 residues long. The V gene lost 0 bases and the J gene lost 3 bases, with 3 bases spanning the gap. Germline lookup yields CDR1 SGHNT and CDR2 YYREEE (reference sequence). The CDR3 coding sequence is TGTGCCAGCAGCTTGGGCGACACCGGGGAGCTGTTTTTT. Protein: CASSLGDTGELFF.

The rearrangement links TRBV28 to TRBJ2-1; TRBD2 agrees at 13 bases. Germline CDR1 MDHEN, CDR2 SYDVKM. The V gene end was trimmed by 6 bases and the J gene end by 9 bases; junction bases not matched to a gene: 20. The CDR3 sequence is 19 residues long. This CDR3 reads CASRSRKTRTSGSPGEQFF. The DNA for the CDR3 is TGTGCCAGCAGAAGCCGGAAAACGAGGACTAGCGGGAGTCCGGGTGAGCAGTTCTTC.

This clonotype was recorded at least ten times. V and J are TRBV20-1 and TRBJ2-3, with D perhaps TRBD2 (6 bases). CDR1 is DFQATT and CDR2 is SNEGSKA in the germline V gene (reference sequence). V was shortened by 0 bases and J by 1 base, with 11 bases between the two germline ends. This CDR3 comprises 15 residues. CDR3 in DNA: TGCAGTGCTAGAGAAGGGCGGGACCGCACAGATACGCAGTATTTT. Its translation: CSAREGRDRTDTQYF.

V usage is TRBV5-5 and J usage is TRBJ1-5; D uncertain. This CDR3 spans 15 amino acids. Germline V CDR1 and CDR2: SGHKS, YYEKEE (reference sequence). Between the trimmed V and J ends, which lost 4 bases and 7 bases, there was a span of 18 bases. Written as DNA, the CDR3 is TGTGCCAGCAGCCCCACACTGGACTCGGAACAGCCCCAGCATTTT. Translated, it gives CASSPTLDSEQPQHF.

This clonotype was counted at least ten times. V gene TRBV6-1 combines with J gene TRBJ2-3; D perhaps matches TRBD2 (6 bases). The CDR3 contains 15 residues. Germline V CDR1 and CDR2: MNHNS, SASEGT. The ends were cut back, 6 bases at V and 1 base at J, with 14 bases in the middle. CDR3 DNA: TGTGCCAGCAGGGAGGGAAAATGGGGCACAGATACGCAGTATTTT. Its protein product is CASREGKWGTDTQYF.

This clonotype was recorded many times. The chain is built from TRBV20-1 and TRBJ1-3; tentative D call: TRBD1 (5 bases). V was trimmed by 3 bases and J by 0 bases, leaving 9 bases between them. CDR1 and CDR2 from the germline V gene are DFQATT and SNEGSKA (reference sequence). CDR3 size: 14 residues. The CDR3 reads CSARLGTSGNTIYF. CDR3 DNA sequence: TGCAGTGCTAGGCTCGGGACCTCTGGAAACACCATATATTTT.

This clonotype was found many times. The chain carries TRBV7-2 and TRBJ2-1; tentatively, D is TRBD1 or TRBD2 (5 bases each). The CDR3 sequence is 16 residues long. The V end was cut by 1 base, the J end by 6 bases, with 16 bases between. The germline CDR1 and CDR2 sequences are SGHTA and FQGNSA. The CDR3 region is CASSLEGTPGPNEQFF. The DNA for the CDR3 is TGTGCCAGCAGCTTAGAAGGGACCCCGGGCCCCAATGAGCAGTTCTTC.

Ten or more counts support this clonotype. J is TRBJ2-7 and V is TRBV6-1; 7 bases match TRBD2. The CDR3 is 13 amino acids. Germline V gene sequence: CDR1 MNHNS, CDR2 SASEGT. The V segment lost 4 bases and the J segment 7 bases; nucleotides outside the gene matches: 7. The CDR3 reads CASSVAGVGEQYF. Written as DNA, the CDR3 is TGTGCCAGCAGTGTTGCGGGAGTGGGGGAGCAGTACTTC.

This clonotype was seen many times. CDR3 DNA: TGTGCCAGCAGCCAGGACCGTGGGGTCAATGAGCAGTTCTTC. It yields the protein CASSQDRGVNEQFF. The V gene is TRBV3-1, the J gene TRBJ2-1, with unresolved D. The V gene's germline CDR1 is LGHDT and CDR2 YNNKEL (reference sequence). The V end lost 3 bases, the J end lost 6 bases, and 12 bases lay between the germline ends. The CDR3 runs 14 residues.

This clonotype was detected a few times. The CDR3 nucleotides read TGTGCCAGCAGCCTATCAATTTCACCCCTCCACTTT. Translated, it gives CASSLSISPLHF. The rearrangement joins TRBV28 to TRBJ1-6; unclear D gene. With 6 bases removed from V and 9 bases from J, the gap between germline ends came to 9 bases. Germline loops: CDR1 MDHEN, CDR2 SYDVKM. The CDR3 has 12 amino acids.

Ten or more counts support this clonotype. The chain links TRBV5-6 to TRBJ2-4; maybe TRBD2 (5 bases). The CDR3 contains 15 residues. The germline V gene has CDR1 SGHDT and CDR2 YYEEEE. Trimming removed 0 bases at V and 9 bases at J, with 16 bases between. The CDR3 here is CASSLAGLAVGIQYF. DNA for the CDR3: TGTGCCAGCAGCTTGGCTGGGCTAGCAGTTGGCATTCAGTACTTC.

This clonotype was picked up many times. The chain couples TRBV7-3 to TRBJ1-2; 7 bases fit TRBD1. The CDR3 runs 13 residues. With 3 bases clipped from V and 7 bases from J, the junction kept 5 bases outside the gene matches. CDR1 and CDR2 (germline): SGHTA, FQGTGA. The CDR3 DNA reads TGTGCCAGCAGCTTCCCAGGGGGTCTTGGCTACACCTTC. Its translation is CASSFPGGLGYTF.

This clonotype is medium-sized within its sample. This sequence joins TRBV18 and TRBJ2-3; D gene unclear. This CDR3 is built from 16 residues. Trimming took 0 bases from V and 3 from J, leaving 13 bases between them. CDR1 KGHSH and CDR2 LQKENI come from the germline V gene. CDR3 in DNA: TGTGCCAGCTCACCACCGAACCTGGCTATGACAGATACGCAGTATTTT. Translated: CASSPPNLAMTDTQYF.

This clonotype was seen many times. The chain is built from TRBV27 and TRBJ2-3, with D possibly being TRBD1 (6 bases). The V gene's germline CDR1 is MNHEY and CDR2 SMNVEV (reference sequence). This CDR3 has 18 residues. Trimming left V 4 bases short and J 0 bases short, with 20 bases between. CDR3 protein: CASSSMAPDSGSTDTQYF. CDR3 bases: TGTGCCAGCAGTTCGATGGCCCCGGACAGCGGAAGCACAGATACGCAGTATTTT.

This clonotype has more than one count but fewer than ten. The chain recombines TRBV21-1 with TRBJ2-7; TRBD2 is the table's D call, not checked against the DNA. TRBV21-1 is designated a pseudogene. This CDR3 spans 16 amino acids. The CDR3: CASSFPGLAGRYEQYF. The CDR3, as DNA: TGTGCCAGCAGCTTTCCGGGACTAGCGGGACGTTACGAGCAGTACTTC.

This clonotype was observed at least ten times. V and J are TRBV6-5 and TRBJ1-1, with D uncertain. Trimming removed 0 bases from V and 0 bases from J, with 8 bases in between. The CDR3 runs 15 residues. Germline loops: CDR1 MNHEY, CDR2 SVGAGI. The CDR3 is CASSYSDYLNTEAFF. The CDR3 DNA is TGTGCCAGCAGTTACTCCGACTACCTGAACACTGAAGCTTTCTTT.

V gene TRBV19 combines with J gene TRBJ2-1; 13 bases line up with TRBD2. Germline assignment: CDR1 LNHDA and CDR2 SQIVND (reference sequence). The CDR3 consists of 18 residues. The V segment lost 4 bases and the J segment 5 bases; nucleotides outside the gene matches: 11. As DNA, the CDR3 is TGTGCCAGTAGTAGGGTACTAGCGGGAGGGAGTTACGACAATGAGCAGTTCTTC. Translation gives CASSRVLAGGSYDNEQFF.

This clonotype was seen ten or more times. The rearrangement links TRBV29-1 to TRBJ2-2; 11 nucleotides agree with TRBD2. CDR1 is SQVTM and CDR2 is ANQGSEA in the germline V gene. With 5 bases clipped from V and 4 bases from J, the junction kept 9 bases outside the gene matches. The CDR3 spans 16 residues. CDR3 in amino acids: CSVQGGLAETTGELFF. The CDR3 DNA is TGCAGCGTTCAAGGGGGACTAGCGGAAACCACCGGGGAGCTGTTTTTT.

There are a few counts of this clonotype. J is TRBJ1-4 and V is TRBV4-1, with 10 nucleotides matching TRBD1. The CDR3 length is 15 residues. Germline-derived CDR1 and CDR2 are MGHRA and YSYEKL. Trimming at V came to 5 bases and at J to 7 bases, leaving 7 bases not matched to a gene. CDR3: CASSDSGTGVEKLFF. The CDR3, as DNA: TGCGCCAGCAGCGATTCCGGGACAGGGGTTGAAAAACTGTTTTTT.